These 3 T cell receptor beta chains came from one sample sequenced in a study of T cells in severe cutaneous drug reactions. Carbamazepine had induced Stevens-Johnson syndrome or toxic epidermal necrolysis in the sequenced donors. The iRepertoire multiplex PCR system with TCR subtype-specific primers built both bulk and single-cell libraries. After re-calling the multiplex PCR reads, TCRdb lists one entry per CDR3 protein, DNA absent. The record lists 1,100 to 1,500 distinct CDR3 sequences, of which the ten most abundant hold around half. The sequencing input was cells from a skin blister. Receptors were obtained from a human donor with a severe cutaneous adverse drug reaction.

The CDR3 spells CSANWGHTDTQYF. The genes are TRBV29-1 and TRBJ2-3; the TCRdb D gene call, TRBD1, has no DNA to confirm it. This CDR3 has 13 residues. CDR1 is SQVTM, CDR2 ANQGSEA, per germline.

This clonotype is medium-sized by frequency. The gene calls are TRBV3-1 and TRBJ2-2; TCRdb indicates TRBD2, and absent DNA this call remains unverified. The CDR3 is 13 residues long. CDR1 is LGHDT and CDR2 is YNNKEL in the germline V gene (reference sequence). This chain's CDR3 is CASSQVGSRELFF.

Frequency places this clonotype as medium-sized. The chain carries TRBV4-3 and TRBJ2-2. Germline loops: CDR1 LGHNA, CDR2 YSLEER. CDR3 length: 15 amino acids. The CDR3 sequence is CASSQETGYTGELFF.